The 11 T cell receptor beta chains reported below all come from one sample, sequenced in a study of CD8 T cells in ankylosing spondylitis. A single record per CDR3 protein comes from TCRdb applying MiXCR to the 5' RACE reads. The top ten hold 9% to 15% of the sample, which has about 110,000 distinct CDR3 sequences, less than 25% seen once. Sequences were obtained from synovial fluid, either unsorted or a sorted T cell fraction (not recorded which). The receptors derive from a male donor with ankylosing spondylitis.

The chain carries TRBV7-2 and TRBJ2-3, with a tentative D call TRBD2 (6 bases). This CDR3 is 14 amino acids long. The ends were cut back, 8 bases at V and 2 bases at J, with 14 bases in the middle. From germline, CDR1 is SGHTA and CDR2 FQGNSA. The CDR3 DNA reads TGTGCCAGCGTCACCGGGACTTACACAGATACGCAGTATTTT. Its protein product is CASVTGTYTDTQYF.

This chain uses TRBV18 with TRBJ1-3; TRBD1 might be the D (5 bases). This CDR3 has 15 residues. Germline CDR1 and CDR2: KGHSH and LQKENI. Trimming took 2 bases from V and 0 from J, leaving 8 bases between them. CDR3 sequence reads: CASSPGAGSGNTIYF. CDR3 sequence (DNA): TGTGCCAGCTCACCAGGGGCAGGCTCTGGAAACACCATATATTTT.

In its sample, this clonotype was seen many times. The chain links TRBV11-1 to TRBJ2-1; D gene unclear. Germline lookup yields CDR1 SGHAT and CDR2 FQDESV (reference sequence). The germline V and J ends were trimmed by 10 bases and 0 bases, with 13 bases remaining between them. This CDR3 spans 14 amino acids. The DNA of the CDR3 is TGTGCCACCGGCGGAGCGAGCTCCTACAATGAGCAGTTCTTC. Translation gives CATGGASSYNEQFF. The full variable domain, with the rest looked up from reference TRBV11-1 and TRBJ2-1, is EAEVAQSPRYKITEKSQAVAFWCDPISGHATLYWYRQILGQGPELLVQFQDESVVDDSQLPKDRFSAERLKGVDSTLKIQPAELGDSAMYLCATGGASSYNEQFFGPGTRLTVL.

The CDR3 loop reads CATQLQAGEQETQYF. CDR3 coding DNA: TGTGCCACCCAGCTTCAGGCGGGAGAACAAGAGACCCAGTACTTC. The J gene is TRBJ2-5, the V gene TRBV7-2; TRBD2 matches 7 bases. CDR3 length: 15 amino acids. Germline V gene lookup returns CDR1 SGHTA and CDR2 FQGNSA. V lost 10 bases to trimming and J lost 2 bases; unmatched junction nucleotides: 13. The full variable domain, its missing parts supplied by reference TRBV7-2 and TRBJ2-5, is GAGVSQSPSNKVTEKGKDVELRCDPISGHTALYWYRQSLGQGLEFLIYFQGNSAPDKSGLPSDRFSAERTGGSVSTLTIQRTQQEDSAVYLCATQLQAGEQETQYFGPGTRLLVL.

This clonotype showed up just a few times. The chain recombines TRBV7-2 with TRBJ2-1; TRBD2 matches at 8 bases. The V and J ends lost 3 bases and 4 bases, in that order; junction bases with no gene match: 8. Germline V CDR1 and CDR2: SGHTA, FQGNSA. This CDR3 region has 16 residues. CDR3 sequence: CASSFSAGALYNEQFF. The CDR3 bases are TGTGCCAGCAGCTTTTCAGCGGGAGCCCTTTACAATGAGCAGTTCTTC.

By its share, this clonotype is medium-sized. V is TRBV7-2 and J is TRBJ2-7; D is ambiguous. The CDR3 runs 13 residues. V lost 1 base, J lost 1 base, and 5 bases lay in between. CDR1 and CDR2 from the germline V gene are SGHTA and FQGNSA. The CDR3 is CASSLDRSYEQYF. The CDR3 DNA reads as TGTGCCAGCAGCTTAGACAGATCCTACGAGCAGTACTTC.

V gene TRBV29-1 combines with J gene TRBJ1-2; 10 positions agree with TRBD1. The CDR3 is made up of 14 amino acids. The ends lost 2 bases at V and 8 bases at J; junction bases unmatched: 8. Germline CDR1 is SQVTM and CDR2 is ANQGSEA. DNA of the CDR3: TGCAGCGTTGAATTTTTTGGGACAGGGGAAGGCTACACCTTC. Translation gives CSVEFFGTGEGYTF.

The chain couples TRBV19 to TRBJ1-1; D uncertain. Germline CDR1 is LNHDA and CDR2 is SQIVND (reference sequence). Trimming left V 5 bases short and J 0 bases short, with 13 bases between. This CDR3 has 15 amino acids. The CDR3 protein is CASSRDTALNTEAFF. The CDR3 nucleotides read TGTGCCAGTAGTCGCGACACAGCCCTGAACACTGAAGCTTTCTTT.

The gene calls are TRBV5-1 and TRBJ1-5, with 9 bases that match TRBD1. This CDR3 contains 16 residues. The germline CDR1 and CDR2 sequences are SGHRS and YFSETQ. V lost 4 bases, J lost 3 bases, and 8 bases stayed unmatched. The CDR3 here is CASSPGDRVYNQPQHF. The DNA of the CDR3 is TGCGCCAGCAGCCCCGGGGACAGGGTATACAATCAGCCCCAGCATTTT. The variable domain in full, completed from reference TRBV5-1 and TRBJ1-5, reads KAGVTQTPRYLIKTRGQQVTLSCSPISGHRSVSWYQQTPGQGLQFLFEYFSETQRNKGNFPGRFSGRQFSNSRSEMNVSTLELGDSALYLCASSPGDRVYNQPQHFGDGTRLSIL.

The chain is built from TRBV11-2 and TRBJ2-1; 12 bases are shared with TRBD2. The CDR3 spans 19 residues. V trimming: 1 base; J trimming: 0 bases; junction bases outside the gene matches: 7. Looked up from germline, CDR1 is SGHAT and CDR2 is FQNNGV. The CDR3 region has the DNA TGTGCCAGCAGCTTAGGACTAGCGGGAGCGGGGAGCTCCTACAATGAGCAGTTCTTC. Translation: CASSLGLAGAGSSYNEQFF.

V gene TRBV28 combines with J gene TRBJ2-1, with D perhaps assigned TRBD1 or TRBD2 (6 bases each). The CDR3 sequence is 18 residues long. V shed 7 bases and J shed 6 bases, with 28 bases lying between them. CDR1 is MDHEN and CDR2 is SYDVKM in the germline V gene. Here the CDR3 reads CASTLLGGGQLPRNEQFF. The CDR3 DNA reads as TGTGCCAGCACCCTTTTGGGGGGCGGACAACTACCCCGCAATGAGCAGTTCTTC.